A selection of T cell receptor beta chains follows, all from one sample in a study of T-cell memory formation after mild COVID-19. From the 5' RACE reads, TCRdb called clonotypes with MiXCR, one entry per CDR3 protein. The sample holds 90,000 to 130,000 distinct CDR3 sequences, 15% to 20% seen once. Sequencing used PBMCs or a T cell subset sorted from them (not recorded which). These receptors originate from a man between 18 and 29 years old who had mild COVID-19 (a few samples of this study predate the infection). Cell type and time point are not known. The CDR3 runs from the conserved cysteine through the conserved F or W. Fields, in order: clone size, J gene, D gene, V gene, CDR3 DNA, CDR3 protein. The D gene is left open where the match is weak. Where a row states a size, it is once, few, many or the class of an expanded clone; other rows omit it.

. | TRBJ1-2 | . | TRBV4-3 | TGCGCCAGCAGCTCGAAAGTAGGAAGCTATGGCTACACCTTC | CASSSKVGSYGYTF
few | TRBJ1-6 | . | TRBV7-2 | TGTGCCAGCAGCATTCGGGAGGGGGTAGGGGGTTCACCCCTCCACTTT | CASSIREGVGGSPLHF
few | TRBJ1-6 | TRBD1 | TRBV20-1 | TGCAGTGCTAGAAACAGGGGGTTGTCAAATTCACCCCTCCACTTT | CSARNRGLSNSPLHF
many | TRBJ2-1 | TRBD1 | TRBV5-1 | TGCGCCAGCAGCCTCCTCGGGACAGGGATTAGTGAGCAGTTCTTC | CASSLLGTGISEQFF
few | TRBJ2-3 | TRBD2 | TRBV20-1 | TGCAGTGCCTCCCCTCCGGGGCTAGCGGTCACAGATACGCAGTATTTT | CSASPPGLAVTDTQYF
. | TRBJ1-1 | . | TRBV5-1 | TGCGCCAGCAGTGCAGGAAGGAACACTGAAGCTTTCTTT | CASSAGRNTEAFF
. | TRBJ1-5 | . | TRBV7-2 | TGTGCCAGCAGCTTAGGTGGGGGGCGAAGCAATCAGCCCCAGCATTTT | CASSLGGGRSNQPQHF
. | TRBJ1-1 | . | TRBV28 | TGTGCCAGCACCTTGTGGACTGAAGCTTTCTTT | CASTLWTEAFF
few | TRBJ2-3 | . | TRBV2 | TGTGCCAGCGGAGCGGATTCTAGCACAGATACGCAGTATTTT | CASGADSSTDTQYF
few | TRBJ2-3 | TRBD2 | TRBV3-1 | TGTGCCAGCAGCCTAGCGGGGGGCGCCAGAACAGATACGCAGTATTTT | CASSLAGGARTDTQYF
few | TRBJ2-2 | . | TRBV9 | TGTGCCAGCAGCGCCGGGACTGTTCCCGGGGAGCTGTTTTTT | CASSAGTVPGELFF
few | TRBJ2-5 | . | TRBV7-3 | TGTGCCAGCAGTTCCCGGGGAGTCGGGGGCCAAGAGACCCAGTACTTC | CASSSRGVGGQETQYF
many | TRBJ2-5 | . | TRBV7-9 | TGTGCCAGCAGCCTGGGACGGCAAGAGACCCAGTACTTC | CASSLGRQETQYF
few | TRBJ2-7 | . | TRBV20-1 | TGCAGTGCTAGCACGGATTACGAGCAGTACTTC | CSASTDYEQYF
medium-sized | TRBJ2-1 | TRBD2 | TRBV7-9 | TGTGCCAGCAGCTTTGGAACTAGCGGGGACGAGCAGTTCTTC | CASSFGTSGDEQFF
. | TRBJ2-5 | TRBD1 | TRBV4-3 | TGCGCCAGCAGCCAAGAGTTTCTGGGACAGGAGACCCAGTACTTC | CASSQEFLGQETQYF
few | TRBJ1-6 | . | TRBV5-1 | TGCGCCAGCAGCGAAGCGAACGGGCTACCCCTCCACTTT | CASSEANGLPLHF
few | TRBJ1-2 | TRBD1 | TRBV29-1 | TGCAGCGTTGCCCAGGGGGCCTCTAACTATGGCTACACCTTC | CSVAQGASNYGYTF
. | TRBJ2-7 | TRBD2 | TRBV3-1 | TGTGCCAGCAGCACCGGGACTAGCGGTCTCTACGAGCAGTACTTC | CASSTGTSGLYEQYF
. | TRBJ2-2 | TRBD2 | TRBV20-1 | TGCAGTGCTAGCGCGCCGGGACTAGCGGGGGCCACCGGGGAGCTGTTTTTT | CSASAPGLAGATGELFF
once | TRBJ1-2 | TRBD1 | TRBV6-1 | TGTGCCAGCATATCCCGACAGGGATTTGGCTACACCTTC | CASISRQGFGYTF
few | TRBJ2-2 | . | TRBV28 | TGTGCCAACCAAGGCCGCACCGGGGAGCTGTTTTTT | CANQGRTGELFF
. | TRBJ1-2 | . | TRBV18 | TGTGCCAGCTCACCAGGGTTTGGTGATGGCTACACCTTC | CASSPGFGDGYTF
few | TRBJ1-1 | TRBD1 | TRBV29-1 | TGCAGCATTGGGACAGGAGTGAACACTGAAGCTTTCTTT | CSIGTGVNTEAFF
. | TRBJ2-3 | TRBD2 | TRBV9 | TGTGCCAGCAGCGATGGGACTAGGGGAGATACGCAGTATTTT | CASSDGTRGDTQYF
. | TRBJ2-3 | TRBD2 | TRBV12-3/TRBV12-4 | TGTGCCAGCGGGGAACTAGCGGGGACCCCAGATACGCAGTATTTT | CASGELAGTPDTQYF
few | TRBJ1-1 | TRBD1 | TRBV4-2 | TGTGCCAGCAGCCAGGTGGGGACAGGTGGGGACACTGAAGCTTTCTTT | CASSQVGTGGDTEAFF
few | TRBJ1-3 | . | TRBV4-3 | TGCGCCAGCAGCCAAGATCGGTACGGGGTTTCATCTGGAAACACCATATATTTT | CASSQDRYGVSSGNTIYF
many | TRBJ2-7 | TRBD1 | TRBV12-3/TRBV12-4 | TGTGCCAGCAGTCCTCGACAGGGGCCCTACGAGCAGTACTTC | CASSPRQGPYEQYF